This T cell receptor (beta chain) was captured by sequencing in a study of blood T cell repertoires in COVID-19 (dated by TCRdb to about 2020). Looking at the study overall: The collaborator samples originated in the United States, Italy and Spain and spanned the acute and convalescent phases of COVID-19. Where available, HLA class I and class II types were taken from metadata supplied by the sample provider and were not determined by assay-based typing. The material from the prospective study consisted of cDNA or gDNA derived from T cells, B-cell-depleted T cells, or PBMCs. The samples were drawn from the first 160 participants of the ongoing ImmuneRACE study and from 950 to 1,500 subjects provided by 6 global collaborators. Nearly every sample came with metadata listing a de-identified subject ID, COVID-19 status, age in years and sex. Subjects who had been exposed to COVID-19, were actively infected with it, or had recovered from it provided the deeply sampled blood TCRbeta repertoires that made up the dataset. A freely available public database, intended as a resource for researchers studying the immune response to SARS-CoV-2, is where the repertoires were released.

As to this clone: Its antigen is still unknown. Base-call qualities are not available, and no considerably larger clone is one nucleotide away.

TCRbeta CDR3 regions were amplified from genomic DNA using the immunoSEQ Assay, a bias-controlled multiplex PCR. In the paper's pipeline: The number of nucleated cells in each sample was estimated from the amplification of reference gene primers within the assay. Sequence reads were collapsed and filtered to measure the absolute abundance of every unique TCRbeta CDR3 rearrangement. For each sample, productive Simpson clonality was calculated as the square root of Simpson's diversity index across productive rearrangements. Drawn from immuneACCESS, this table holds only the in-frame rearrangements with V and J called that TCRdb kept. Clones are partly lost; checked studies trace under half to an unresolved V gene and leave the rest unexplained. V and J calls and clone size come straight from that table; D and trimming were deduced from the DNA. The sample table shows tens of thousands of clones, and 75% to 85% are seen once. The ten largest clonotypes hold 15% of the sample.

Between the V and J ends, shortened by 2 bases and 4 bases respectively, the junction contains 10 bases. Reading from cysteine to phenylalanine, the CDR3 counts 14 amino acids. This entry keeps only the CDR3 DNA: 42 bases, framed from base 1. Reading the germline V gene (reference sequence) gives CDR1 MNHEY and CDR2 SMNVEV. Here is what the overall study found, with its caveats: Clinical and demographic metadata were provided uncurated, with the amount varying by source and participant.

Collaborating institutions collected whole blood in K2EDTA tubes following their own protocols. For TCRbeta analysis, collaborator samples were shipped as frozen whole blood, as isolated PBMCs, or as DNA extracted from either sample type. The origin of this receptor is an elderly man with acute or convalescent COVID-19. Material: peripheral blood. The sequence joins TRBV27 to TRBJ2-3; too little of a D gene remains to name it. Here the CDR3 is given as CASSLSLSSDTQYF. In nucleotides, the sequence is TGTGCCAGCAGTTTAAGTCTCAGTTCAGATACGCAGTATTTT.